This T cell receptor (beta chain) emerged from a study of T cell repertoires in cytomegalovirus infection (dated by TCRdb to the late 2010s). Looking at the study overall: The peptide stimulations were aimed at well-studied HLA-B-restricted epitopes as well as recently identified HLA-C-restricted CMV epitopes, whose presentation resists viral immunomodulation. Because public TCR beta signatures pointed to carriage of CMV infection together with the matching HLA type, the HLA type of each donor mattered for the analysis. On the study overall, not on this receptor specifically: Cumulative frequency of public TCR beta family members discriminated carriers of CMV infection plus the relevant HLA type in this cohort and an independent 352-donor cohort. The ex vivo response was dominated by HLA-C-restricted CMV-specific TCR beta clonotypes, and the single most frequent clonotype in two of eight donors was supplied by these HLA-C-restricted clonotypes.

Sequenced on an Illumina HiSeq 1500. In TCRdb, the public reads were trimmed at Q25 with fastp and aligned with MiXCR, with productive beta chains retained. Each CDR3 protein appears once, grouped with its most common genes and DNA. The sample data list over 250,000 distinct CDR3 sequences, and 22% of these were observed just once. Of the sample, about 21% is held by the ten largest clones. With regard to this clonotype: Its recognized antigen is unknown. No much larger clonotype is one base removed from it; base qualities were not supplied.

Reading the label with the study, this specimen's treatment or condition is: in vitro stimulation with specific CMV peptide epitopes to enrich CMV-specific T cells. CDR1 SGHNT and CDR2 YYREEE were looked up in the germline V gene (reference sequence). Including the terminal cysteine and phenylalanine, the CDR3 comprises 13 residues. The retained sequence is limited to the CDR3, 39 bases, with the frame set at the first base. The trim is 5 bases for V and 6 bases for J, with a gap of 13 bases between the germline ends. Recombination linked TRBV5-4 to TRBJ2-3, and TRBD2 may be the D gene, going by 6 matching bases. Sample: cultured PBMCs, taken from culture after CMV antigen stimulation. This TCR was recovered from a human donor in good health (CMV status not recorded). Some clones in this sample may be carry-over from other donors' samples. The sequenced DNA: TGTGCCAGCAGGTCCGGGACTTTCGATACGCAGTATTTT. Translation gives CASRSGTFDTQYF.